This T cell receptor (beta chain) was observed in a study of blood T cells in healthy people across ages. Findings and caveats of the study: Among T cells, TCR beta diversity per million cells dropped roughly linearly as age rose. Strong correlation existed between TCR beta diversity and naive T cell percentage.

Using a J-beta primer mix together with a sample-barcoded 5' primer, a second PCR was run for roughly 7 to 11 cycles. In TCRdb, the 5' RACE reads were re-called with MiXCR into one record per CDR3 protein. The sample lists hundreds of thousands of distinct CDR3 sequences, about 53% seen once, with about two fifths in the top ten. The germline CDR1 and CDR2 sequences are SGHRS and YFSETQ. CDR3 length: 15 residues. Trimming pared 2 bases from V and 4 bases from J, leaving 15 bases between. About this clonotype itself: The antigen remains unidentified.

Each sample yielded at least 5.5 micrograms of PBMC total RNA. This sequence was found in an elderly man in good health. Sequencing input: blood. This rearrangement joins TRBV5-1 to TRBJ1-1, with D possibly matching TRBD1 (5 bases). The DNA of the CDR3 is TGCGCCAGCAGCTTAGTCCAGGGCAAGGGCACTGAAGCTTTCTTT. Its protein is CASSLVQGKGTEAFF.